The T cell receptor (beta chain) under discussion was sequenced for a study of cytomegalovirus exposure and HLA in healthy donors. General study results and limits: Earlier analysis yielded a pattern in which most TCR beta V segments were productive about 87% or about 30% of the time.

In the PCR, 60 Vbeta and 13 Jbeta primers were used. Data came from immunoSEQ multiplex PCR; TCRdb stores just in-frame clones and leaves some out. Of about 160,000 clones detected, about two thirds appear once; the ten largest clones hold 2.5% to 3%. V lost 8 bases, J lost 2 bases, and 5 bases stayed unmatched. From germline, CDR1 is SNHLY and CDR2 FYNNEI. The CDR3 totals 13 residues. Turning to this clone: The antigen is not known.

The receptor's source is a woman in her twenties or thirties in good health and CMV-seronegative. Sequencing was done on a sample of PBMCs. The rearrangement uses TRBV2 and TRBJ1-2, with TRBD1 identical over 7 bases. Here the CDR3 reads CASGDRENYGYTF. The CDR3 DNA is TGTGCCAGCGGGGACAGAGAGAACTATGGCTACACCTTC.